The 9 T cell receptor beta chains listed next were all sequenced from one sample in a study of T cells in Graves' hyperthyroidism and ophthalmopathy. Amplification targeted TCR beta CDR3 regions from RNA transcripts. Primed by the HTBI set, a first-round RT-PCR was run on the TCR CDR3. TCRdb analysed the multiplex PCR reads with MiXCR anew, one entry per CDR3 protein. This table holds roughly 570,000 distinct CDR3 sequences, approximately 44% found once. Sample: peripheral blood or thyroid tissue (not recorded which). These receptors came from a woman under 30 with Graves' hyperthyroidism.

This clonotype showed up just once. DNA of the CDR3: TGTGCCACCAGTGATCGGGTGGGCACTGAAGCTTTCTTT. As protein: CATSDRVGTEAFF. The V and J genes are TRBV24-1 and TRBJ1-1; unclear D gene. The V gene's germline CDR1 is KGHDR and CDR2 SFDVKD. The length of the CDR3 is 13 residues. Trimming took off 3 bases at V and 4 bases at J, with 8 bases between the two ends.

This clonotype was seen only a few times. CDR3 in amino acids: CASRPTGAPANTGELFF. The CDR3 coding sequence is TGTGCCAGCAGACCAACCGGGGCACCAGCGAACACCGGGGAGCTGTTTTTT. This chain connects TRBV28 to TRBJ2-2, with D perhaps given as TRBD1 or TRBD2 (5 bases each). This CDR3 has 17 amino acids. CDR1 is MDHEN, CDR2 SYDVKM, per germline. Trimming left V 6 bases short and J 0 bases short, with 17 bases between.

J is TRBJ2-7 and V is TRBV19; 9 bases are shared with TRBD1. Germline V gives CDR1 LNHDA, CDR2 SQIVND (reference sequence). V lost 4 bases, J lost 2 bases, and 12 bases stayed unmatched. The CDR3 covers 17 residues. This CDR3 reads CASSKSYGQGPTYEQYF. CDR3 nucleotide sequence: TGTGCCAGTAGTAAATCCTACGGACAGGGGCCGACCTACGAGCAGTACTTC.

The chain combines TRBV29-1 with TRBJ2-5; TRBD2 matches at 9 bases. After removal of 4 bases from V and 2 bases from J, the junction contained 5 bases not matched to a gene. The germline V gene has CDR1 SQVTM and CDR2 ANQGSEA. There are 14 residues in the CDR3. CDR3 sequence: CSVVASGVQETQYF. CDR3 sequence (DNA): TGCAGCGTTGTTGCTAGCGGGGTTCAAGAGACCCAGTACTTC.

This clonotype has at least ten counts. The rearrangement uses TRBV2 and TRBJ1-2; D may be TRBD1 (5 bases). This CDR3 has 12 amino acids. The V gene's germline CDR1 is SNHLY and CDR2 FYNNEI. The ends were cut back, 3 bases at V and 10 bases at J, with 12 bases in the middle. The CDR3 coding sequence is TGTGCCAGCAGTGAGTCCAGGGATGACTACACCTTC. Amino acids: CASSESRDDYTF.

The chain carries TRBV19 and TRBJ2-7; TRBD1 aligns across 8 bases. CDR1 and CDR2 from the germline V gene are LNHDA and SQIVND (reference sequence). The CDR3 has 15 amino acids. J was trimmed by 2 bases and V by 7 bases; bases with no gene match: 10. CDR3 residues: CASKSWQGAPYEQYF. As DNA, the CDR3 is TGTGCCAGTAAGTCTTGGCAGGGGGCGCCCTACGAGCAGTACTTC.

V usage is TRBV7-2 and J usage is TRBJ2-3, with D possibly being TRBD2 (5 bases). Trimming took off 6 bases at V and 5 bases at J, with 12 bases between the two ends. The V gene's germline CDR1 is SGHTA and CDR2 FQGNSA. The CDR3 sequence is 13 residues long. The CDR3 DNA reads as TGTGCCAGCAGGTCGGGGTTTAAAGATACGCAGTATTTT. Translating it yields CASRSGFKDTQYF. The full variable domain, in which reference TRBV7-2 and TRBJ2-3 provide the parts outside the CDR3, is GAGVSQSPSNKVTEKGKDVELRCDPISGHTALYWYRQSLGQGLEFLIYFQGNSAPDKSGLPSDRFSAERTGGSVSTLTIQRTQQEDSAVYLCASRSGFKDTQYFGPGTRLTVL.

About this clonotype itself: This may arise from a read error, as a much more abundant clone is one base away. The V and J genes are TRBV9 and TRBJ1-1, with a weak D call TRBD1 (5 bases). The CDR3 runs 15 residues. Germline V gene sequence: CDR1 SGDLS, CDR2 YYNGEE. Trimming left V 2 bases short and J 8 bases short, with 19 bases between. CDR3 DNA sequence: TGTGCCAGCAGCGTGACCGTTGGGACCGGTTCGGAAGCTTTCTTT. Protein product: CASSVTVGTGSEAFF.

The sample holds a few counts of this clonotype. This chain joins TRBV19 and TRBJ2-2; TRBD1 matches at 10 bases. This CDR3 is 16 amino acids long. Germline V gives CDR1 LNHDA, CDR2 SQIVND (reference sequence). V was clipped by 4 bases and J by 2 bases; unmatched bases: 4. CDR3 nucleotide sequence: TGTGCCAGTAGTAGAGGACAGGGGGTAAACACCGGGGAGCTGTTTTTT. It encodes CASSRGQGVNTGELFF.